The source of this T cell receptor (beta chain) is a study of blood T cell repertoires in COVID-19. Overall study: Some COVID-19 samples were acute and others convalescent; all came from the United States, Italy and Spain. In each case, the material was cDNA or gDNA derived from T cells, B-cell-depleted T cells, or PBMCs.

Two negative PCRs, clearance, or symptom resolution had been documented for recovered Cohort 3 donors. This table comes from immunoSEQ multiplex PCR, and its TCRdb copy is limited to in-frame clones, with some not included. The sample records 300,000 to 400,000 clones, roughly 90% being singletons. Sequencing was carried out using PBMCs or T cells enriched from blood (not recorded which). The sequence was obtained from a man aged 55-75 years who had recovered from COVID-19.

This CDR3 reads CASSAGTSAFLAGELFF. In DNA, the CDR3 is TGCGCCAGCAGCGCGGGGACTAGCGCGTTTTTGGCCGGGGAGCTGTTTTTT. This rearrangement joins TRBV5-1 to TRBJ2-2; 10 nucleotides line up with TRBD2. V trimming: 4 bases; J trimming: 6 bases; junction bases outside the gene matches: 12. Per germline, CDR1 SGHRS and CDR2 YFSETQ. The CDR3 runs 17 residues.